This T cell receptor (beta chain) originates from a study of graft-versus-host responses after intestinal transplantation. At the level of the study: Those transplanted obtained multivisceral, liver-intestinal, or isolated intestinal grafts.

Measured with immunoSEQ multiplex PCR; TCRdb has only the in-frame clones, and not every one. The sample lists about 88,000 clones, roughly 90% occurring once. The germline V gene encodes CDR1 SNHLY and CDR2 FYNNEI. CDR3 length: 19 amino acids. Trimming removed 1 base from V and 0 bases from J, with 19 bases in between. Regarding this clone: What it recognizes is unknown.

The material sequenced was unstimulated CD4+ T cells sorted from spleen or lymph node cells, taken before intestinal transplant. The rearrangement uses TRBV2 and TRBJ2-1, with D maybe TRBD1 (6 bases). The sequence came from a human donor who received an intestinal transplant. This chain's CDR3 is CASSEGNRALESSYNEQFF. The CDR3 DNA follows: TGTGCCAGCAGTGAAGGAAACAGGGCATTGGAGAGCTCCTACAATGAGCAGTTCTTC.